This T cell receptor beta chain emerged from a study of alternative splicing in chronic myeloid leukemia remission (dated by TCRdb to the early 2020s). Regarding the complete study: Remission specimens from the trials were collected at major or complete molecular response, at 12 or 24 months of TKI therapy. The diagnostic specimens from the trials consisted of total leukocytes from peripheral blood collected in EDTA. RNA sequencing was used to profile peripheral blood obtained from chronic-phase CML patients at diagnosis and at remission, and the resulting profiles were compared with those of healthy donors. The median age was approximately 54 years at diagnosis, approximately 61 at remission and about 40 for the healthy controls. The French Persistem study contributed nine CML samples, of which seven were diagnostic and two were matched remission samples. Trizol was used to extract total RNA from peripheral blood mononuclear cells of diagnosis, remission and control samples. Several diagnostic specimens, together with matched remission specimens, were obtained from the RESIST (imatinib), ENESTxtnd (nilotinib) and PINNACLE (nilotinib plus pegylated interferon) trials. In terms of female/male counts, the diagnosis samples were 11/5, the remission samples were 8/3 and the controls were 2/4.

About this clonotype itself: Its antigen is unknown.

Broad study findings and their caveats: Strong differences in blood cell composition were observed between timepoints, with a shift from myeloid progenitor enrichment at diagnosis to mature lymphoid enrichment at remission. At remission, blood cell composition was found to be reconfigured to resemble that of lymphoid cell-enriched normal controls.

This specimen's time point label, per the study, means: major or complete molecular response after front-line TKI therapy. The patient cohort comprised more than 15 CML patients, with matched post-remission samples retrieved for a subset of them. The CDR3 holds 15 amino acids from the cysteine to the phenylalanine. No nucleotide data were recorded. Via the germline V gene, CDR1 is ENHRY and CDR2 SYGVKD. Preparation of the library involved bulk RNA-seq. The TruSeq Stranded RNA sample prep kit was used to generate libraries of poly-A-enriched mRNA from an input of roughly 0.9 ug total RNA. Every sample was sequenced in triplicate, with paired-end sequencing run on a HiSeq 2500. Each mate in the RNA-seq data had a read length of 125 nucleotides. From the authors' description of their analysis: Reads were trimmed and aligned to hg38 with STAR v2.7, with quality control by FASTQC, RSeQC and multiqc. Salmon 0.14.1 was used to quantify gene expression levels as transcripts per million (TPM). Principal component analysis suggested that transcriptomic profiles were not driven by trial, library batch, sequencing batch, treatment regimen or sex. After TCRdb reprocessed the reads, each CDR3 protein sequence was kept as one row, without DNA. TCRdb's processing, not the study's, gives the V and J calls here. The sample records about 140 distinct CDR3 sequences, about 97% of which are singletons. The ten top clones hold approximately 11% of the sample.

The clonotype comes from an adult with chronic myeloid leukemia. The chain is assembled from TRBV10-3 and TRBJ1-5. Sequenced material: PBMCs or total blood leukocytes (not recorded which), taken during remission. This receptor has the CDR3 CAISESGGFNQPQHF.